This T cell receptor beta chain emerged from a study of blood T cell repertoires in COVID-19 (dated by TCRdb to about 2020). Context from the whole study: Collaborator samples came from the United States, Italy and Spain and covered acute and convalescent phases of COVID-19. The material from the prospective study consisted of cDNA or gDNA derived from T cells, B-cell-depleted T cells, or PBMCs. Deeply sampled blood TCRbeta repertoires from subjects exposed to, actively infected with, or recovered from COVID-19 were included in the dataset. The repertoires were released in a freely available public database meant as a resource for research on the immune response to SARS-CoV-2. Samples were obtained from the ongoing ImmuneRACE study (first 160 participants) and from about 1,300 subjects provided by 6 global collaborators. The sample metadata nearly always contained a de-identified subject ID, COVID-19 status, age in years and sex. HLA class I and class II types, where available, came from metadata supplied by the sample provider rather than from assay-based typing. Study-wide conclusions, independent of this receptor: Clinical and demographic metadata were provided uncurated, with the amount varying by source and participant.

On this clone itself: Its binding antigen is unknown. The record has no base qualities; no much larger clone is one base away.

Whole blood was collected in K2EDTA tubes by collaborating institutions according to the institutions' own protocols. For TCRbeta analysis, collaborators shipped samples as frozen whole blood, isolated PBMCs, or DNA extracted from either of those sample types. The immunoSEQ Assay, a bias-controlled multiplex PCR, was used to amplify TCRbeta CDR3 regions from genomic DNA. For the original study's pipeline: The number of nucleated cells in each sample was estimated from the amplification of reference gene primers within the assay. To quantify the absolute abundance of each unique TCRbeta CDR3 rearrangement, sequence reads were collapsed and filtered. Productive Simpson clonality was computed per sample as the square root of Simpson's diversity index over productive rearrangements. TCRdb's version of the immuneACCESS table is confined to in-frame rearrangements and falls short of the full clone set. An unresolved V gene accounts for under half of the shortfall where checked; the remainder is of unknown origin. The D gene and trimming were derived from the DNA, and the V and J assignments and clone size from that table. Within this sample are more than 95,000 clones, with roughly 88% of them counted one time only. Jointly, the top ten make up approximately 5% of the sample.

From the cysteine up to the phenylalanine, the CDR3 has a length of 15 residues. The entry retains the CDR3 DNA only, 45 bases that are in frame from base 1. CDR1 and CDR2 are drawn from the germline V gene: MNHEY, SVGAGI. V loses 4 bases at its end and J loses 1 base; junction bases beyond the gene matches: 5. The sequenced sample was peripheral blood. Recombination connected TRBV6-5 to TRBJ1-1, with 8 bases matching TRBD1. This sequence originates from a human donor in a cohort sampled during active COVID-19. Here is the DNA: TGTGCCAGCAGTTTCGACAGGGGCAAGAACACTGAAGCTTTCTTT. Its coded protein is CASSFDRGKNTEAFF.